This T cell receptor (beta chain) derives from a study of T cell responses to AZD1222 COVID-19 vaccine. Study findings and constraints: With dominance at 160-218 and 743-854, vaccine-associated CD4 TCRs spanned spike. Spike-specific TCR breadth rose after two AZD1222 doses, and depth rose as well. A reported finding is that nearly half of spike-specific TCRs target unmutated variant regions. In a largely white British group with more females than males, clonal diversity was possibly underestimated.

Notes on this clone: What it binds is not known.

The CDR3 length is 19 residues. Per germline, CDR1 MNHEY and CDR2 SMNVEV (reference sequence). V lost 5 bases to trimming and J lost 7 bases; unmatched junction nucleotides: 20. Produced via immunoSEQ multiplex PCR; TCRdb's table is partial and in-frame only. The repertoire holds 54,000 or so clones, 88% seen once, with about 15% in the top ten. This receptor was taken from an adult in good health. The V and J genes are TRBV27 and TRBJ2-1, with 10 bases lining up with TRBD2. The sequencing here drew on peripheral blood, taken on day 0 of AZD1222 vaccination. CDR3 in amino acids: CASSLRTITLAGMVNEQFF. Written as DNA, the CDR3 is TGTGCCAGCAGTCTACGTACGATTACACTAGCGGGGATGGTGAATGAGCAGTTCTTC.